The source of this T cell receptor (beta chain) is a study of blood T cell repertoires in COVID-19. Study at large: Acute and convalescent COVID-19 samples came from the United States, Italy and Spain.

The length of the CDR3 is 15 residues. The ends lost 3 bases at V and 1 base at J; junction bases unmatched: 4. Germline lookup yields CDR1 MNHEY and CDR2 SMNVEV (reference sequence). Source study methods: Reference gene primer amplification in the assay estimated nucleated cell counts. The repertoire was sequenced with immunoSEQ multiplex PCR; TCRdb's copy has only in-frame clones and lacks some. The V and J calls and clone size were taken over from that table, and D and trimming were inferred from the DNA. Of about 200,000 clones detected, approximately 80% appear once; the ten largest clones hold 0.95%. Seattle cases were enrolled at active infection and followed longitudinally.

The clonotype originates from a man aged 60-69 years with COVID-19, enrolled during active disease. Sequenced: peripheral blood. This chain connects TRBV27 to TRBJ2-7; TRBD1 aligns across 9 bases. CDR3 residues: CASSLGQGASYEQYF. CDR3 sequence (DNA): TGTGCCAGCAGTTTGGGACAGGGTGCATCCTACGAGCAGTACTTC.